This is a list of T cell receptor beta chains from one sample in a study of CD8+CD57+ T cells in acquired aplastic anemia. MiXCR, run by TCRdb on the reads, gives a single entry per CDR3 protein. This sample has about 160,000 distinct CDR3 sequences, with less than 50% found just once. The sequenced sample consisted of sorted CD4+, CD8+, or CD8+CD57+ T cells (not recorded which) from PBMCs. These TCRs come from a human donor with aplastic anemia. Each CDR3 is given with its conserved first and last residue. D genes are given only for firm matches. Rows may omit the clone size; those that give it use once, few, many or a size class.

v_gene: TRBV19; j_gene: TRBJ2-7; abundance: .; d_gene: .; CDR3nt: TGTGCCAGTAGTATTAGTCAGTACCGTTCCTACGAGCAGTACTTC; CDR3aa: CASSISQYRSYEQYF
v_gene: TRBV5-1; j_gene: TRBJ2-1; abundance: .; d_gene: .; CDR3nt: TGTGCCGGCAGCTTCGACTCTCGCTCCTACAATGAGCAGTTCTTC; CDR3aa: CAGSFDSRSYNEQFF
v_gene: TRBV6-4; j_gene: TRBJ1-1; abundance: few; d_gene: .; CDR3nt: TGTGCCAGCAGTGATGGAGGGTTCGCTGAAGCTTTCTTT; CDR3aa: CASSDGGFAEAFF
v_gene: TRBV19; j_gene: TRBJ2-1; abundance: .; d_gene: TRBD2; CDR3nt: TGTGCCAGTAGCCAACGGACTAGCGGGATCTACAATGAGCAGTTCTTC; CDR3aa: CASSQRTSGIYNEQFF
v_gene: TRBV24-1; j_gene: TRBJ2-1; abundance: few; d_gene: TRBD1; CDR3nt: TGTGCCACCAGTGAGACGGGACAGCTCTACAATGAGCAGTTCTTC; CDR3aa: CATSETGQLYNEQFF
v_gene: TRBV19; j_gene: TRBJ2-1; abundance: .; d_gene: .; CDR3nt: TGTGCCAGTAGTGCCTCTAGGGTCAGGTACAATGAGCAGTTCTTC; CDR3aa: CASSASRVRYNEQFF
v_gene: TRBV9; j_gene: TRBJ2-7; abundance: .; d_gene: TRBD1; CDR3nt: TGTGCCAGCAGCGCAACGGACAGGTTCTACGAGCAGTACTTC; CDR3aa: CASSATDRFYEQYF
v_gene: TRBV9; j_gene: TRBJ2-1; abundance: .; d_gene: .; CDR3nt: TGTGCCAGCCGTAACCAGGTGGATGAGCAGTTCTTC; CDR3aa: CASRNQVDEQFF
v_gene: TRBV19; j_gene: TRBJ2-7; abundance: many; d_gene: .; CDR3nt: TGTGCCAGTAGTACCTCGGGGCTTAGCTCCTACGAGCAGTACTTC; CDR3aa: CASSTSGLSSYEQYF
v_gene: TRBV24-1; j_gene: TRBJ2-1; abundance: .; d_gene: .; CDR3nt: TGTGCCACCAGTGATTCGCCCCACGAGCAGTTCTTC; CDR3aa: CATSDSPHEQFF
v_gene: TRBV7-2; j_gene: TRBJ2-5; abundance: .; d_gene: .; CDR3nt: TGTGCCAGCAGCATAAAGACAGGAGCAGAGACCCAGTACTTC; CDR3aa: CASSIKTGAETQYF
v_gene: TRBV9; j_gene: TRBJ1-2; abundance: .; d_gene: .; CDR3nt: TGTGCCAGCGGGACAATAGATAACTATGGCTACACCTTC; CDR3aa: CASGTIDNYGYTF
v_gene: TRBV7-2; j_gene: TRBJ2-7; abundance: .; d_gene: .; CDR3nt: TGTGCCAGCAGCGCCACCAGCGACACCGCCTACGAGCAGTACTTC; CDR3aa: CASSATSDTAYEQYF
v_gene: TRBV18; j_gene: TRBJ1-1; abundance: few; d_gene: TRBD1; CDR3nt: TGTGCCAGCTCACCGCTCGCGGGACAGATCCTGAACACTGAAGCTTTCTTT; CDR3aa: CASSPLAGQILNTEAFF
v_gene: TRBV4-2; j_gene: TRBJ1-4; abundance: .; d_gene: .; CDR3nt: TGTGCCAGCAGCCAAGTTACGGGGTCCGGGCGAGAAAAACTGTTTTTT; CDR3aa: CASSQVTGSGREKLFF
v_gene: TRBV4-1; j_gene: TRBJ2-2; abundance: many; d_gene: .; CDR3nt: TGCGCCAGCAGCCCCCCCCAGGACGGGGAGCTGTTTTTT; CDR3aa: CASSPPQDGELFF
v_gene: TRBV27; j_gene: TRBJ2-5; abundance: few; d_gene: TRBD2; CDR3nt: TGTGCCAGCAGGCCTCTAGCGGGTGCAGCTGAGACCCAGTACTTC; CDR3aa: CASRPLAGAAETQYF
v_gene: TRBV5-5; j_gene: TRBJ2-7; abundance: many; d_gene: .; CDR3nt: TGTGCCAGCAGCCCCAGGACAACCTCCATCTCCTACGAGCAGTACTTC; CDR3aa: CASSPRTTSISYEQYF
v_gene: TRBV24-1; j_gene: TRBJ2-7; abundance: .; d_gene: TRBD1; CDR3nt: TGTGCCACCAGTGATGGACAGGGGATTACCTACGAGCAGTACTTC; CDR3aa: CATSDGQGITYEQYF
v_gene: TRBV11-2; j_gene: TRBJ2-3; abundance: .; d_gene: .; CDR3nt: TGTGCCAGCAGCTTAGAGTGGGAAGCAGATACGCAGTATTTT; CDR3aa: CASSLEWEADTQYF
v_gene: TRBV24-1; j_gene: TRBJ2-3; abundance: .; d_gene: TRBD1; CDR3nt: TGTGCCACCAGTGCCAGGGGGCGTACAGATACGCAGTATTTT; CDR3aa: CATSARGRTDTQYF
v_gene: TRBV6-5; j_gene: TRBJ1-1; abundance: many; d_gene: .; CDR3nt: TGTGCCAGTACCGGGAGGAACACTGAAGCTTTCTTT; CDR3aa: CASTGRNTEAFF
v_gene: TRBV11-2; j_gene: TRBJ2-1; abundance: .; d_gene: TRBD2; CDR3nt: TGTGCCAGCAGCTTGGATAGCGGGACCTACAATGAGCAGTTCTTC; CDR3aa: CASSLDSGTYNEQFF
v_gene: TRBV29-1; j_gene: TRBJ2-7; abundance: .; d_gene: .; CDR3nt: TGCAGTGTAGACGGGAGCCTATTCTACGAGCAGTACTTC; CDR3aa: CSVDGSLFYEQYF
v_gene: TRBV12-3/TRBV12-4; j_gene: TRBJ2-7; abundance: .; d_gene: .; CDR3nt: TGTGCCAGCAGTTTACTGGCTTCCGAGCAGTACTTC; CDR3aa: CASSLLASEQYF
v_gene: TRBV6-2/TRBV6-3; j_gene: TRBJ2-7; abundance: many; d_gene: .; CDR3nt: TGTGCCAGCAGTTCCCCTCGGGGGCGCTACGAGCAGTACTTC; CDR3aa: CASSSPRGRYEQYF
v_gene: TRBV7-9; j_gene: TRBJ1-2; abundance: .; d_gene: .; CDR3nt: TGTGCCAACACCGACCGCGGATATGGCTACACCTTC; CDR3aa: CANTDRGYGYTF
v_gene: TRBV9; j_gene: TRBJ2-5; abundance: .; d_gene: TRBD2; CDR3nt: TGTGCCAGCAGCGTAGGGGCTAGCGGGGCCCAAGAGACCCAGTACTTC; CDR3aa: CASSVGASGAQETQYF
v_gene: TRBV15; j_gene: TRBJ1-6; abundance: .; d_gene: .; CDR3nt: TGTGCCACCAAAGCAGGGAGCTCCTATAATTCACCCCTCCACTTT; CDR3aa: CATKAGSSYNSPLHF
v_gene: TRBV7-2; j_gene: TRBJ2-7; abundance: .; d_gene: .; CDR3nt: TGTGCCAGCAGCTTAGTCCAGGGGGGGACCTACGAGCAGTACTTC; CDR3aa: CASSLVQGGTYEQYF
v_gene: TRBV9; j_gene: TRBJ2-3; abundance: .; d_gene: TRBD1; CDR3nt: TGTGCCAGCGGCGTAAGGGGGCTGGGTACGCAGTATTTT; CDR3aa: CASGVRGLGTQYF
v_gene: TRBV7-9; j_gene: TRBJ2-3; abundance: .; d_gene: TRBD2; CDR3nt: TGTGCCAGCAGCGAACTAGCGGGGGCGGTTACGCAGTATTTT; CDR3aa: CASSELAGAVTQYF
v_gene: TRBV2; j_gene: TRBJ1-5; abundance: .; d_gene: .; CDR3nt: TGTGCCAGCAGGACTTATAGCAATCAGCCCCAGCATTTT; CDR3aa: CASRTYSNQPQHF